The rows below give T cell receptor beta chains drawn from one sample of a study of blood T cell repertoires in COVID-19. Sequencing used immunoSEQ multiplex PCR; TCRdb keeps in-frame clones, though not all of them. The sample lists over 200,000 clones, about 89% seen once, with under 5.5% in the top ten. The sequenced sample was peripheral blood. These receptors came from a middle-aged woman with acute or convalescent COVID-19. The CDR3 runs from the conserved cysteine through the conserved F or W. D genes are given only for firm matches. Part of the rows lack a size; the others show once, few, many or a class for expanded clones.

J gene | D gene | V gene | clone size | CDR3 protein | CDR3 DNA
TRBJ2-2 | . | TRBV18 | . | CASSPPVAQGHGTGELFF | TGTGCCAGCTCACCACCTGTAGCCCAGGGTCATGGCACCGGGGAGCTGTTTTTT
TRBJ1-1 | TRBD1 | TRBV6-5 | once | CASKQGWDTEAFF | TGTGCCAGCAAACAGGGGTGGGACACTGAAGCTTTCTTT
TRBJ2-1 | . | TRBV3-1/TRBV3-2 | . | CASSRIGGSSYNEQFF | TGTGCCAGCAGCCGTATTGGTGGGAGCTCCTACAATGAGCAGTTCTTC
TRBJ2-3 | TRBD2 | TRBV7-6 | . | CASSFGLAGTDTQYF | TGTGCCAGCAGCTTTGGACTAGCGGGCACAGATACGCAGTATTTT
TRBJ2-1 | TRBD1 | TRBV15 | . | CATSRDISGQGANNEQFF | TGTGCCACCAGCAGAGATATCTCTGGACAGGGGGCCAACAATGAGCAGTTCTTC
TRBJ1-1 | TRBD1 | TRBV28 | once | CATQGPSGTGALLEAFF | TGTGCCACCCAGGGGCCTTCGGGGACAGGGGCTTTACTCGAAGCTTTCTTT
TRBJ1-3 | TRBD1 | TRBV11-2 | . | CASSPVTGRNTIYF | TGTGCCAGCAGCCCGGTGACAGGGAGAAACACCATATATTTT
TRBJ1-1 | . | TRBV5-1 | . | CASSSGDPSRGTEAFF | TGCGCCAGCAGCTCCGGAGATCCGTCCCGGGGCACTGAAGCTTTCTTT
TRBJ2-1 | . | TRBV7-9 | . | CASRGPEQFF | TGTGCCAGCCGAGGGCCGGAGCAGTTCTTC
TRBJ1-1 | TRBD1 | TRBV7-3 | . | CASSQTAGGFTEAFF | TGTGCCAGCAGCCAAACGGCAGGGGGGTTCACTGAAGCTTTCTTT
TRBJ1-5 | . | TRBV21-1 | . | CASSKIGDGQGQDNQPQHF | TGTGCCAGCAGCAAAATAGGGGATGGACAGGGACAAGATAATCAGCCCCAGCATTTT
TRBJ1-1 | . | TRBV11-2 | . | CASGRGGVTEAFF | TGTGCCAGCGGAAGGGGAGGGGTCACTGAAGCTTTCTTT
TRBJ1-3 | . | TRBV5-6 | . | CASSFLKGDRNTIYF | TGTGCCAGCAGCTTTCTGAAGGGGGACAGAAACACCATATATTTT
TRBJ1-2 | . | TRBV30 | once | CAWSVVPGAGGYTF | TGTGCCTGGAGTGTAGTGCCGGGAGCGGGTGGCTACACCTTC
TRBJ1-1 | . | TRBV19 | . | CASSSEGVKAFF | TGTGCCAGTAGCTCGGAGGGTGTGAAAGCTTTCTTT
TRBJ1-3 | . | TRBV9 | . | CASSVQGAGSGNTIYF | TGTGCCAGCAGCGTCCAAGGGGCTGGCTCTGGAAACACCATATATTTT
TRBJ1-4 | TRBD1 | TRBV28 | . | CASSPNRGTNEKLFF | TGTGCCAGCAGTCCTAACAGGGGAACTAATGAAAAACTGTTTTTT